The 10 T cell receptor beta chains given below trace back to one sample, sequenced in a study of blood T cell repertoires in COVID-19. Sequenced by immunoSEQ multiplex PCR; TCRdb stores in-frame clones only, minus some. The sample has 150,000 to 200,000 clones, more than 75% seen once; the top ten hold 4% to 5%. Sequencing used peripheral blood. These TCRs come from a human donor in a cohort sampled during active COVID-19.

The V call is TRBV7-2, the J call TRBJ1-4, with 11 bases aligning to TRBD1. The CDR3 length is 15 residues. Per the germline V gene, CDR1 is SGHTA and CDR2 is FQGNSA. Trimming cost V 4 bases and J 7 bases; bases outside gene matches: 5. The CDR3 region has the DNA TGTGCCAGCAGCTCAGGACAGGGGGCGAGTGAAAAACTGTTTTTT. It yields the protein CASSSGQGASEKLFF.

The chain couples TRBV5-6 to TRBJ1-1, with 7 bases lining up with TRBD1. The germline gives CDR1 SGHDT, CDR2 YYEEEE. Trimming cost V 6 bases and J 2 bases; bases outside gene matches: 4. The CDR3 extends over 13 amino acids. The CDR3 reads CASNEGANTEAFF. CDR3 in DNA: TGTGCCAGCAACGAGGGGGCCAACACTGAAGCTTTCTTT.

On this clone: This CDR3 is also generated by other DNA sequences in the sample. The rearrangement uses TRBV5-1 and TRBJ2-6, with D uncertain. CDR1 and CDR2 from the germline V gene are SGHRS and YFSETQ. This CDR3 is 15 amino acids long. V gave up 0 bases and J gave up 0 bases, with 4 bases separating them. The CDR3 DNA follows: TGCGCCAGCAGCTTGGGAGGCTCTGGGGCCAACGTCCTGACTTTC. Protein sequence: CASSLGGSGANVLTF.

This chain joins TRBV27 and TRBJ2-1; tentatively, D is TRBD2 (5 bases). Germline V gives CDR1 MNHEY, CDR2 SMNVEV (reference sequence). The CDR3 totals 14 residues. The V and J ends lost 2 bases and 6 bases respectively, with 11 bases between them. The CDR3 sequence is CASSLRLASNEQFF. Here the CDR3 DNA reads TGTGCCAGCAGTTTAAGGCTAGCAAGCAATGAGCAGTTCTTC.

Here the CDR3 DNA reads TGTGCCAGCAGCCGAGTAACTAGCGGGGGAGTTACCGGGGAGCTGTTTTTT. This codes for CASSRVTSGGVTGELFF. The chain combines TRBV4-2 with TRBJ2-2; 11 positions match TRBD2. CDR3 length: 17 amino acids. The trim removed 4 bases at V and 5 bases at J, leaving 9 bases unmatched. The germline gives CDR1 LGHNA, CDR2 YNFKEQ.

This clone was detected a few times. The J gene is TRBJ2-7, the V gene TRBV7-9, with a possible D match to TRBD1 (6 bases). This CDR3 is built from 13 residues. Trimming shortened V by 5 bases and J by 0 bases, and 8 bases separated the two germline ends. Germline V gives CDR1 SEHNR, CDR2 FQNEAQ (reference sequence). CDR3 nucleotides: TGTGCCAGCAGCCCGGACAGCTCCTACGAGCAGTACTTC. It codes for CASSPDSSYEQYF.

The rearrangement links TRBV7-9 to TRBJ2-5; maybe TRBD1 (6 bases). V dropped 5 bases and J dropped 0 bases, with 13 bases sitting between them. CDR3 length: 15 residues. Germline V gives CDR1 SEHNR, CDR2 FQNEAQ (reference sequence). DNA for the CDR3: TGTGCCAGCAGCCAATTGGGACACTACCAAGAGACCCAGTACTTC. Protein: CASSQLGHYQETQYF.

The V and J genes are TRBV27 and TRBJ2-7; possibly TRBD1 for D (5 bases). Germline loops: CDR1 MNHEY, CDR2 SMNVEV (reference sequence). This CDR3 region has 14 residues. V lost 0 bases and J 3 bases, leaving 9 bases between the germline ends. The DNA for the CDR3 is TGTGCCAGCAGTTTATCCCTCCAGGGCTACGAGCAGTACTTC. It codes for CASSLSLQGYEQYF.

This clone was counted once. The CDR3 DNA follows: TGTGCCAGAGAGGCAGGGCGAGCCTACAATGAGCAGTTCTTC. Translation: CAREAGRAYNEQFF. The chain recombines TRBV19 with TRBJ2-1; a possible D gene is TRBD1 (5 bases). Trimming removed 9 bases at V and 2 bases at J, with 14 bases between. CDR1 LNHDA and CDR2 SQIVND come from the germline V gene (reference sequence). This CDR3 comprises 14 residues.

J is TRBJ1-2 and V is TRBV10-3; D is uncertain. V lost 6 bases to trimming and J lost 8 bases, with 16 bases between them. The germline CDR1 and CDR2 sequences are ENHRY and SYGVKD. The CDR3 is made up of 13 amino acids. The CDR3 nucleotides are TGTGCCATCAGGGCGGGTGAGGTGGGAGGCTACACCTTC. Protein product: CAIRAGEVGGYTF.